Below are 22 T cell receptor beta chains sequenced from a single sample in a study of PD-L1 blockade in urothelial cancer. As to time point: pretreatment peripheral blood. The table came from immunoSEQ multiplex PCR; TCRdb's copy has only in-frame clones and leaves some out. The repertoire holds 90,000 to 100,000 clones, with roughly 90% as singletons. The source was PBMCs, collected around atezolizumab (anti-PD-L1) treatment. The source is a man in his 60s with urothelial cancer.

The rearrangement links TRBV7-3 to TRBJ2-2; D is undetermined. Germline V gene data show CDR1 as SGHTA and CDR2 as FQGTGA. This CDR3 region has 14 residues. V lost 6 bases and J lost 0, with 8 bases in between. In DNA form, the CDR3 reads TGTGCCAGCAGATCAACAGCGAACACCGGGGAGCTGTTTTTT. Its translation is CASRSTANTGELFF.

The CDR3 DNA reads TGTGCCAGCAGTTCCTCAGGGAGCTCCTACGAGCAGTACTTC. Translation: CASSSSGSSYEQYF. The chain joins TRBV6-6 to TRBJ2-7; D possibly uses TRBD1 or TRBD2 (5 bases each). This CDR3 spans 14 amino acids. CDR1 and CDR2 from the germline V gene are MNHNY and SVGAGI (reference sequence). Trimming cost V 4 bases and J 0 bases, with 10 bases left between them.

CDR3 sequence: CASSFSGTEQFF. The CDR3 DNA reads as TGTGCCAGCAGCTTTAGCGGGACTGAGCAGTTCTTC. This chain uses TRBV7-2 with TRBJ2-1; 8 bases fit TRBD2. The V segment lost 3 bases and the J segment 9 bases; nucleotides outside the gene matches: 1. This CDR3 spans 12 amino acids. Germline V CDR1 and CDR2: SGHTA, FQGNSA.

To note about this clone: The same CDR3 arises from other DNA sequences in this sample as well. V gene TRBV5-1 combines with J gene TRBJ1-1; 8 bases match TRBD1. The germline gives CDR1 SGHRS, CDR2 YFSETQ. V was pared by 4 bases and J by 0 bases, with 2 bases of the junction left unmatched. This CDR3 has 14 amino acids. The CDR3 reads CASSRDRMNTEAFF. CDR3 in DNA: TGCGCCAGCAGCCGGGACAGGATGAACACTGAAGCTTTCTTT.

The chain joins TRBV5-1 to TRBJ2-3, with TRBD1 identical over 7 bases. Trimming cost V 3 bases and J 0 bases; bases outside gene matches: 7. CDR3 size: 16 residues. CDR1 is SGHRS, CDR2 YFSETQ, per germline. The CDR3 bases are TGCGCCAGCAGCTCAGGAGGACAGGCAAGCACAGATACGCAGTATTTT. This encodes CASSSGGQASTDTQYF.

The chain is built from TRBV5-1 and TRBJ2-5, with 11 bases aligning to TRBD1. J gave up 4 bases and V 6 bases, and 8 bases lay outside the gene matches. Germline values: CDR1 SGHRS, CDR2 YFSETQ. This CDR3 has 15 amino acids. The CDR3: CASTSAGTGGETQYF. The CDR3 DNA reads TGCGCCAGCACCTCCGCTGGGACAGGGGGAGAGACCCAGTACTTC.

V usage is TRBV4-3 and J usage is TRBJ2-3; TRBD2 matches at 9 bases. Germline trimming cut 0 bases from V and 4 bases from J; bases unmatched to any gene: 8. The CDR3 has 17 residues. Germline V gene lookup returns CDR1 LGHNA and CDR2 YSLEER. CDR3 region: CASSQERSAGGADTQYF. CDR3 DNA sequence: TGCGCCAGCAGCCAAGAGCGGAGTGCGGGGGGGGCAGATACGCAGTATTTT.

This clone was detected a few times. V and J are TRBV11-2 and TRBJ1-2; the match to TRBD1 covers 11 bases. The CDR3 runs 14 residues. Trimming removed 6 bases from V and 7 bases from J; junction bases left unmatched: 7. Germline V lookup: CDR1 SGHAT, CDR2 FQNNGV. CDR3 in amino acids: CASRQLGTGGGYTF. CDR3 DNA sequence: TGTGCCAGCAGGCAATTAGGGACAGGGGGTGGCTACACCTTC.

The chain is built from TRBV28 and TRBJ2-5; 7 nucleotides align to TRBD2. Trimming took 5 bases from V and 6 from J; bases not matched to a gene: 6. CDR1 and CDR2 (germline): MDHEN, SYDVKM. This CDR3 is 13 amino acids long. Here the CDR3 DNA reads TGTGCCAGCAGTGCCGGCGGGAGACAGACCCAGTACTTC. It encodes CASSAGGRQTQYF. The full variable domain, its missing parts supplied by reference TRBV28 and TRBJ2-5, is DVKVTQSSRYLVKRTGEKVFLECVQDMDHENMFWYRQDPGLGLRLIYFSYDVKMKEKGDIPEGYSVSREKKERFSLILESASTNQTSMYLCASSAGGRQTQYFGPGTRLLVL.

This clone was seen just once. The chain employs TRBV5-1 and TRBJ2-4; 9 nucleotides agree with TRBD2. J was trimmed by 0 bases and V by 1 base; bases with no gene match: 8. The CDR3 spans 18 residues. Germline-derived CDR1 and CDR2 are SGHRS and YFSETQ. The CDR3 region is CASSLRASGNLAKNIQYF. The DNA for the CDR3 is TGCGCCAGCAGCTTGCGGGCTAGCGGGAACTTAGCCAAAAACATTCAGTACTTC.

This clone appeared once. This sequence joins TRBV7-2 and TRBJ2-7; 10 positions agree with TRBD1. This CDR3 is 15 amino acids long. V lost 4 bases, J lost 3 bases, and 6 bases stayed unmatched. Germline CDR1 SGHTA, CDR2 FQGNSA. The CDR3 nucleotides are TGTGCCAGCAGCTCTCGGACAGGGGGGGGCTACGAGCAGTACTTC. Its protein product is CASSSRTGGGYEQYF.

The chain uses TRBV4-2 and TRBJ2-1; TRBD1 aligns across 7 bases. The germline gives CDR1 LGHNA, CDR2 YNFKEQ. The V gene end was trimmed by 4 bases and the J gene end by 0 bases; junction bases not matched to a gene: 9. The CDR3 length is 17 residues. CDR3 loop: CASSPKDRTYSYNEQFF. DNA for the CDR3: TGTGCCAGCAGCCCCAAGGACAGGACGTACTCCTACAATGAGCAGTTCTTC.

This chain links TRBV5-4 with TRBJ2-1; 11 bases map to TRBD1. The germline V gene has CDR1 SGHNT and CDR2 YYREEE (reference sequence). This CDR3 comprises 15 residues. The junction had 10 bases not matched to a gene; V was cut back by 4 bases and J by 10 bases. The CDR3 spells CASSQDPGQGVEQFF. For the CDR3, the DNA is TGTGCCAGCAGCCAAGACCCGGGACAGGGGGTGGAGCAGTTCTTC.

V and J are TRBV19 and TRBJ1-1; D perhaps matches TRBD1 (6 bases). The CDR3 contains 17 residues. Looked up from germline, CDR1 is LNHDA and CDR2 is SQIVND (reference sequence). Trimming cost V 0 bases and J 3 bases, with 17 bases left between them. CDR3 sequence (DNA): TGTGCCAGTAGTATAGATCATGGTTGGACAGTACACACTGAAGCTTTCTTT. Amino acid sequence: CASSIDHGWTVHTEAFF.

This clone showed up just once. The V gene is TRBV5-1, the J gene TRBJ2-1; the match to TRBD1 covers 7 bases. Germline V gene sequence: CDR1 SGHRS, CDR2 YFSETQ. Trimming removed 0 bases from V and 4 bases from J; junction bases left unmatched: 1. The CDR3 sequence is 14 residues long. CDR3 bases: TGCGCCAGCAGCTTGGGGGACAGTTACAATGAGCAGTTCTTC. It translates to CASSLGDSYNEQFF.

This clone was seen just once. CDR3 protein: CASSHRGRGSPETQYF. In nucleotides, the CDR3 is TGTGCCAGCAGCCATAGAGGTCGCGGGAGCCCAGAGACCCAGTACTTC. This rearrangement joins TRBV4-2 to TRBJ2-5; TRBD2 matches at 7 bases. This CDR3 contains 16 residues. The J segment lost 4 bases and the V segment lost 3 bases, leaving 11 bases of the junction unmatched. Looked up from germline, CDR1 is LGHNA and CDR2 is YNFKEQ.

The chain recombines TRBV5-6 with TRBJ2-1, with D hard to call. Germline CDR1 SGHDT, CDR2 YYEEEE. The ends were cut back, 4 bases at V and 6 bases at J, with 14 bases in the middle. The CDR3 is 14 residues long. The CDR3 bases are TGTGCCAGCAGCCGTCTCCCCACGGTCAATGAGCAGTTCTTC. This encodes CASSRLPTVNEQFF.

The rearrangement uses TRBV5-1 and TRBJ2-1, with D perhaps TRBD2 (5 bases). The CDR3 is 13 residues long. Trimming removed 2 bases from V and 8 bases from J, with 11 bases in between. Looked up from germline, CDR1 is SGHRS and CDR2 is YFSETQ. This chain's CDR3 is CASSFTSVDEQFF. The CDR3, as DNA: TGCGCCAGCAGCTTTACTAGTGTCGATGAGCAGTTCTTC.

The chain recombines TRBV13 with TRBJ2-7; 9 bases are shared with TRBD1. With V trimmed by 0 bases and J by 5 bases, 11 bases remained unmatched. This CDR3 has 17 residues. Germline V lookup: CDR1 PRHDT, CDR2 FYEKMQ (reference sequence). CDR3 sequence reads: CASSLGRGTGSGDEQYF. The CDR3 DNA reads as TGTGCCAGCAGCTTAGGCCGAGGGACAGGGTCGGGGGACGAGCAGTACTTC.

The CDR3 protein is CASSQVPSGSGEQFF. The CDR3 bases are TGCGCCAGCAGCCAAGTCCCTAGCGGGAGCGGGGAGCAGTTCTTC. The rearrangement links TRBV4-3 to TRBJ2-1, with TRBD2 matching 10 bases. This CDR3 has 15 residues. Germline loops: CDR1 LGHNA, CDR2 YSLEER. The junction had 7 bases not matched to a gene; V was cut back by 1 base and J by 10 bases.

CDR3 DNA sequence: TGTGCCAGTCGAAACGACAGGGGTAGTTACGAGCAGTACTTC. Its protein product is CASRNDRGSYEQYF. The chain combines TRBV19 with TRBJ2-7; the match to TRBD1 covers 8 bases. In germline, CDR1 is LNHDA, CDR2 SQIVND (reference sequence). V lost 8 bases, J lost 4 bases, and 10 bases stayed unmatched. The CDR3 length is 14 residues.

A single count supports this clone. This chain joins TRBV7-9 and TRBJ2-1; tentatively, D is TRBD2 (6 bases). The germline V and J ends were trimmed by 0 bases and 6 bases, with 15 bases remaining between them. Germline V gives CDR1 SEHNR, CDR2 FQNEAQ (reference sequence). This CDR3 has 16 amino acids. The CDR3 reads CASSLASGKEGNEQFF. The DNA for the CDR3 is TGTGCCAGCAGCTTAGCCTCAGGGAAGGAGGGCAATGAGCAGTTCTTC.